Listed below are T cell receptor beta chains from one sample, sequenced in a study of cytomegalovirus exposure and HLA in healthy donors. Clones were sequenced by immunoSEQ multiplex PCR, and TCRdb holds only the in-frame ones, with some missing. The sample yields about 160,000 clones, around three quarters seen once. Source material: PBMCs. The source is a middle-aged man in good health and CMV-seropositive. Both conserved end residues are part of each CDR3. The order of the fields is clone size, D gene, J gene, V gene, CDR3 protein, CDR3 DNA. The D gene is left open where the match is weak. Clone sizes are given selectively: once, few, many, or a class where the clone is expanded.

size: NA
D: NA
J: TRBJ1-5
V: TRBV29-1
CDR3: CSVVIGVNGNQPQHF
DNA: TGCAGCGTTGTGATAGGGGTTAACGGCAATCAGCCCCAGCATTTT

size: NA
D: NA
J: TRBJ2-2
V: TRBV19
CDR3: CASSLAGLYTGELFF
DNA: TGTGCCAGTAGTCTAGCAGGGTTGTACACCGGGGAGCTGTTTTTT

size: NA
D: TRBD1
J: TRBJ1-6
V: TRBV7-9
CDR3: CASSLDYTGGSPLHF
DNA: TGTGCCAGCAGCTTAGACTACACAGGGGGTTCACCCCTCCACTTT

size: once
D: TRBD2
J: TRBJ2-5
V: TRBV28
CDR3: CASSFPGTSGVISKTQYF
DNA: TGTGCCAGCAGTTTCCCTGGGACTAGCGGGGTGATATCAAAGACCCAGTACTTC

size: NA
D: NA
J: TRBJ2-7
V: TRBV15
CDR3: CATSRDRGSYEQYF
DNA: TGTGCCACCAGCAGAGATCGGGGCTCCTACGAGCAGTACTTC

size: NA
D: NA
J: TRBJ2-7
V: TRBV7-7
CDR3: CASSLIGDEQYF
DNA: TGTGCTAGCAGCTTAATCGGAGACGAGCAGTACTTC

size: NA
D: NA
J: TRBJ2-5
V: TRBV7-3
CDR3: CASSPSGGYQETQYF
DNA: TGTGCCAGCAGCCCCTCAGGGGGGTACCAAGAGACCCAGTACTTC

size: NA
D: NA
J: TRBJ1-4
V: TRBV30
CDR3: CAWSVRMNEKLFF
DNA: TGTGCCTGGAGTGTGAGGATGAATGAAAAACTGTTTTTT

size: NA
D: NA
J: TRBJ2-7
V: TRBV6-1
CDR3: CASSTYYEQYF
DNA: TGTGCCAGCAGTACCTACTACGAGCAGTACTTC

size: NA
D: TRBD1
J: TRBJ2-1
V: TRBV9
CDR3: CASSVVGQDLSYNEQFF
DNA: TGTGCCAGCAGCGTAGTGGGACAGGACCTCTCCTACAATGAGCAGTTCTTC

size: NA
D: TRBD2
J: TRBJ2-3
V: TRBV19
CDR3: CASSIRVIGGAPYF
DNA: TGTGCCAGTAGTATAAGGGTTATCGGGGGGGCCCCGTATTTT

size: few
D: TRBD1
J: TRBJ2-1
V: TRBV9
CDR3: CASSPGGGTSYNEQFF
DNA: TGTGCCAGCAGCCCAGGGGGCGGGACCTCCTACAATGAGCAGTTCTTC

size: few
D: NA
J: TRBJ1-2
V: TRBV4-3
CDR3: CASSQEVVRRGYTF
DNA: TGCGCCAGCAGCCAAGAGGTGGTTAGGAGGGGCTACACCTTC

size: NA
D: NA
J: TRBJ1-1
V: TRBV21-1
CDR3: CASISGTEAFF
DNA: TGTGCCAGCATTTCAGGCACTGAAGCTTTCTTT

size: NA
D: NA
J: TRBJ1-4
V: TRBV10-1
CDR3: CASRTGGGTTNEKLFF
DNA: TGCGCCAGCAGGACAGGCGGGGGGACAACTAATGAAAAACTGTTTTTT

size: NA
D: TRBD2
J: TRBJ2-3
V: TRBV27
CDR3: CASSPWVAGSTDTQYF
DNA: TGTGCCAGCAGTCCCTGGGTAGCGGGGAGCACAGATACGCAGTATTTT

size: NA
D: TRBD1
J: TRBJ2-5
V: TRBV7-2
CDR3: CASSYGTVQETQYF
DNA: TGTGCCAGCAGTTACGGGACAGTCCAAGAGACCCAGTACTTC

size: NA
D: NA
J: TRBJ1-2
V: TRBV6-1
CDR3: CASSEAGGGYGYTF
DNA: TGTGCCAGCAGTGAGGCGGGGGGCGGCTATGGCTACACCTTC

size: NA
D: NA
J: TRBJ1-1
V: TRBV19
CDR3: CASSIARGETEAFF
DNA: TGTGCCAGTAGTATAGCCAGGGGCGAGACTGAAGCTTTCTTT

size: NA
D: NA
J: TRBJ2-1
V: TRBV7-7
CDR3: CASSLSSMGGYNEQFF
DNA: TGTGCCAGCAGCTTGTCCTCAATGGGGGGTTACAATGAGCAGTTCTTC

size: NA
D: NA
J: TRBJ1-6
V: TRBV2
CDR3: CASSVGGTNSPLHF
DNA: TGTGCCAGCAGTGTGGGGGGTACCAATTCACCCCTCCACTTT

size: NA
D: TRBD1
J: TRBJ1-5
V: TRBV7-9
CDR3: CASGYPDRDHQPQHF
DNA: TGTGCCAGCGGCTATCCCGACAGGGATCATCAGCCCCAGCATTTT

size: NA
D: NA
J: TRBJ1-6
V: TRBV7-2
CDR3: CASRGGPNSPLHF
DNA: TGTGCCAGCCGAGGGGGTCCTAATTCACCCCTCCACTTT

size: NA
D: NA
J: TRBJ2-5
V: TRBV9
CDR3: CASSASVGTKEETQYF
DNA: TGTGCCAGCAGCGCTTCTGTGGGGACAAAGGAAGAGACCCAGTACTTC

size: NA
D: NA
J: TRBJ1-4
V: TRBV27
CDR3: CASSTGRALNEKLFF
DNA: TGTGCCAGCAGTACCGGGAGGGCCCTTAATGAAAAACTGTTTTTT

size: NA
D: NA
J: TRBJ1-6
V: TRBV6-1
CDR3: CASSETGSSYNSPLHF
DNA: TGTGCCAGCAGTGAAACAGGGAGCTCCTATAATTCACCCCTCCACTTT

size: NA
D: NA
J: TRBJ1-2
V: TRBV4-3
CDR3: CASSQDEYRVGGYTF
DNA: TGCGCCAGCAGCCAAGATGAGTACAGGGTCGGCGGCTACACCTTC

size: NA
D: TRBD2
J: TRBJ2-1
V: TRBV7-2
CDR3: CASSITSGGAWNEQFF
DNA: TGTGCCAGCAGCATAACTAGCGGGGGGGCTTGGAATGAGCAGTTCTTC

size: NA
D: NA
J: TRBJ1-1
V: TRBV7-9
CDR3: CASSLGAGPNTEAFF
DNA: TGTGCCAGCAGCTTAGGAGCAGGGCCGAACACTGAAGCTTTCTTT

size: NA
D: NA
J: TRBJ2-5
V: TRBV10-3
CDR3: CAIRDTRDQETQYF
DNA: TGTGCCATCCGGGACACCCGTGATCAAGAGACCCAGTACTTC

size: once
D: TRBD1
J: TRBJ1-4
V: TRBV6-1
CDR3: CASSFYRGNEKLFF
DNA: TGTGCCAGCAGTTTTTACAGGGGTAATGAAAAACTGTTTTTT